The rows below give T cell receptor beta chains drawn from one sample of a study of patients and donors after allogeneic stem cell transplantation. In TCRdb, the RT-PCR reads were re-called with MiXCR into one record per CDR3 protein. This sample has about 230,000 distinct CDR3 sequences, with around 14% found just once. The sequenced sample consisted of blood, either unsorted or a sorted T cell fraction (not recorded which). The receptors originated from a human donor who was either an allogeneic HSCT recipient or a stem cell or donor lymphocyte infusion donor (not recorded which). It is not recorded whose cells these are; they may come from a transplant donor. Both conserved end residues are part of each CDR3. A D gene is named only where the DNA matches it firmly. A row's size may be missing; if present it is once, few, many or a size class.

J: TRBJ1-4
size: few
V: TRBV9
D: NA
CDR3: CASSVDPQGSHEKLFF
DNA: TGTGCCAGCAGCGTAGACCCACAGGGATCTCACGAAAAACTGTTTTTT

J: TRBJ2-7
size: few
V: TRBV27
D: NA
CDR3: CASSLGDGASREQYF
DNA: TGTGCCAGCAGCCTAGGGGACGGGGCCTCCCGTGAGCAGTACTTC

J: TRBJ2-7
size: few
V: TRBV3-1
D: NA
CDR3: CASSQGRYEQYF
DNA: TGTGCCAGCAGCCAAGGAAGGTACGAGCAGTACTTC

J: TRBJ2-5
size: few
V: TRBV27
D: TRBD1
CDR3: CASSRYRDRGLETQYF
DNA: TGTGCCAGCAGCAGGTACAGGGACAGGGGATTGGAGACCCAGTACTTC

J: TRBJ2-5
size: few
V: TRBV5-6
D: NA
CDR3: CASTPGLVGETQYF
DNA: TGTGCCAGCACCCCAGGGCTTGTTGGAGAGACCCAGTACTTC

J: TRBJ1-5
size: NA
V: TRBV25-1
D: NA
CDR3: CASSEVGGNQPQHF
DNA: TGTGCCAGCAGCGAGGTGGGGGGCAATCAGCCCCAGCATTTT

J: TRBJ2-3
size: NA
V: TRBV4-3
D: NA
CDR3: CASSLGLRDTQYF
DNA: TGCGCCAGCAGCTTGGGGTTGAGAGATACGCAGTATTTT

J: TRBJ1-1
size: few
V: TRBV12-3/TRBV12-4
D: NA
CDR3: CASSLALGTGAWAFF
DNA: TGTGCCAGCAGTTTAGCGCTCGGGACCGGCGCTTGGGCTTTCTTT

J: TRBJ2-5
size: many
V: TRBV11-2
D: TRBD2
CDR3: CASSLSSGGEETQYF
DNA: TGTGCCAGCAGCCTAAGCTCGGGGGGGGAAGAGACCCAGTACTTC

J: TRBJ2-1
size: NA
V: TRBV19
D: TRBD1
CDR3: CASSRQGVRLVVGNEQFF
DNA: TGTGCCAGTAGCCGACAGGGGGTGAGGCTGGTTGTAGGGAATGAGCAGTTCTTC

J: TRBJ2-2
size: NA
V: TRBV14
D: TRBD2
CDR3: CASSPSGGAGELFF
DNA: TGTGCCAGCAGCCCTAGCGGGGGGGCCGGGGAGCTGTTTTTT

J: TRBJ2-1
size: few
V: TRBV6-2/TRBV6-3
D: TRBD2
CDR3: CASSLTSGNYNEQFF
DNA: TGTGCCAGCAGTTTGACTAGCGGTAACTACAATGAGCAGTTCTTC

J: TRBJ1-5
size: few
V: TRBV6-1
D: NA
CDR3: CASQVMAQRSQPQHF
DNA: TGTGCCAGCCAAGTGATGGCACAGAGGAGTCAGCCCCAGCATTTT

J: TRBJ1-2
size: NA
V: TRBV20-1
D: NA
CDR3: CSAPKEGSGYTF
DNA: TGCAGTGCCCCGAAGGAGGGATCTGGCTACACCTTC

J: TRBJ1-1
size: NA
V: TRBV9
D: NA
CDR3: CASSATGGGTEAFF
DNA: TGTGCCAGCAGCGCGACCGGGGGGGGCACTGAAGCTTTCTTT

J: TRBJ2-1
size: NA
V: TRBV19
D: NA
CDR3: CASSIKARGYEQFF
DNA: TGTGCCAGTAGTATAAAGGCTCGGGGCTATGAGCAGTTCTTC

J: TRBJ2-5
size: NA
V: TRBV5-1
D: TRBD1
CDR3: CASSADGTDQETQYF
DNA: TGCGCCAGCAGCGCCGATGGGACAGATCAAGAGACCCAGTACTTC

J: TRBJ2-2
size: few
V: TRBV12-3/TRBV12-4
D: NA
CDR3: CASSFGGQGNTGELFF
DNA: TGTGCCAGCAGTTTTGGAGGGCAGGGGAACACCGGGGAGCTGTTTTTT

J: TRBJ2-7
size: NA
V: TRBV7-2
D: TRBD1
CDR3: CASSFGTGTYEQYF
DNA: TGTGCCAGCAGCTTCGGGACAGGGACCTACGAGCAGTACTTC

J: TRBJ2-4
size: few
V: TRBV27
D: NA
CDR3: CASSFSAKNIQYF
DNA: TGTGCCAGCAGTTTTTCAGCCAAAAACATTCAGTACTTC

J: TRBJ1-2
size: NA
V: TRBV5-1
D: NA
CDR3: CASSLLGVRVEDGYTF
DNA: TGCGCCAGCAGCTTACTGGGGGTCAGGGTGGAAGATGGCTACACCTTC

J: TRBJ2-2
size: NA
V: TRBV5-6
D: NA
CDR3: CASSLVGLGSRLNTGELFF
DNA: TGTGCCAGCAGCTTGGTAGGTCTTGGGAGCAGGCTAAACACCGGGGAGCTGTTTTTT

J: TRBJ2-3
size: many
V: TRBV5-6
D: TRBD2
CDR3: CASSPSGGARGADTQYF
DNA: TGTGCCAGCAGCCCCAGCGGGGGGGCCCGGGGTGCAGATACGCAGTATTTT

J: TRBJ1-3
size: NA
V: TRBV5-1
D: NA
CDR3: CASSLAGTAGNTIYF
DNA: TGCGCCAGCAGCTTGGCCGGGACGGCTGGAAACACCATATATTTT

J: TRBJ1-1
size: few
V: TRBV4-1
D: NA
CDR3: CASSQDPRVAEAFF
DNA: TGCGCCAGCAGCCAAGATCCAAGGGTAGCTGAAGCTTTCTTT

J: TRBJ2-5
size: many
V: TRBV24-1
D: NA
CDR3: CATSERDGGRETQYF
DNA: TGTGCCACCAGTGAAAGGGACGGTGGAAGGGAGACCCAGTACTTC

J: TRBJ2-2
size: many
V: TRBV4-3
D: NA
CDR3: CASSQEGQPFTHTNTGELFF
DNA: TGCGCCAGCAGCCAAGAGGGGCAGCCCTTTACCCATACGAACACCGGGGAGCTGTTTTTT

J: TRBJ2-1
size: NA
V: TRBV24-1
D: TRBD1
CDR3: CATSDEGTGKQFF
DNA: TGTGCCACCAGTGACGAGGGGACAGGAAAGCAGTTCTTC

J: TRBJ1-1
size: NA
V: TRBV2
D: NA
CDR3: CATKERQPMNTEAFF
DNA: TGTGCCACCAAAGAAAGACAGCCTATGAACACTGAAGCTTTCTTT

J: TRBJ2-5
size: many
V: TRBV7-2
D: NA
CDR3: CASTPGFSSEAQYF
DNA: TGTGCCAGCACTCCCGGGTTCTCTTCGGAGGCCCAGTACTTC

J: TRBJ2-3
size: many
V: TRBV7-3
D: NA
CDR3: CASSSNRETDTQYF
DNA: TGTGCCAGCAGCTCCAACAGGGAAACAGATACGCAGTATTTT

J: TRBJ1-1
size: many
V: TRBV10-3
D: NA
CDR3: CAISDSGGAFF
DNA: TGTGCCATCAGTGATAGTGGGGGAGCTTTCTTT

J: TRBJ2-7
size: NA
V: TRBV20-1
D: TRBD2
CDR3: CSASERLAGVREQYF
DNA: TGCAGTGCTAGCGAAAGACTAGCGGGAGTTAGGGAGCAGTACTTC

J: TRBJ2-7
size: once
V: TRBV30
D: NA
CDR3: CAWSNTGYSSHEQYF
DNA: TGTGCCTGGAGTAATACGGGCTACAGTTCCCACGAGCAGTACTTC

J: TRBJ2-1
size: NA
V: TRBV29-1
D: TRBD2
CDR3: CSEIVTSGSREQFF
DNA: TGCAGCGAGATCGTGACTAGCGGGAGTAGGGAGCAGTTCTTC

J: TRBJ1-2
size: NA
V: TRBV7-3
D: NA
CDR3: CASSLGRGYGYTF
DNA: TGTGCCAGCAGCTTAGGGAGAGGCTATGGCTACACCTTC